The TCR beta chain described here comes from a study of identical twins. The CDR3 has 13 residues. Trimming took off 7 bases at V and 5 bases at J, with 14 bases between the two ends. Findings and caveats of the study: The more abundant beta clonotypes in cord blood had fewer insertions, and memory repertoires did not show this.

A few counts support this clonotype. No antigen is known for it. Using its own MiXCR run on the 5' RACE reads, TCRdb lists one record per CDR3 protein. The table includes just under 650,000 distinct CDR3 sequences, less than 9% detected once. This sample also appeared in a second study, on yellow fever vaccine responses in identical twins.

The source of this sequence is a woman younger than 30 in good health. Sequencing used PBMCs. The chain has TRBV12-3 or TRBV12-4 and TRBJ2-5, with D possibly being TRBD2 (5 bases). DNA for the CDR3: TGTGCCAGCACCTTAACTAGTTCTGAGACCCAGTACTTC. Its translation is CASTLTSSETQYF.